The 30 T cell receptor beta chains given below trace back to one sample, sequenced in a study. TCRdb passed the 5' RACE reads through MiXCR, listing each CDR3 protein once. Of over 50,000 distinct CDR3 sequences listed, approximately 23% were seen once; the top ten hold about 3%. Sequencing input: tumor-infiltrating naive CD4+ T cells sorted from the breast tumor. Subset: naive CD4+ T cells, CD4+CD45RA+CD25-. These receptors were collected from a female donor with breast cancer.

V is TRBV7-2 and J is TRBJ2-3; 8 bases fit TRBD1. Germline CDR1 reads SGHTA; CDR2 reads FQGNSA. The trim removed 3 bases at V and 9 bases at J, leaving 11 bases unmatched. CDR3 length: 15 residues. As DNA, the CDR3 is TGTGCCAGCAGCTTCTTCATCAGGACAGGGAGCACGCAGTATTTT. This gives the protein CASSFFIRTGSTQYF.

In its sample, this clonotype was seen a few times. The chain joins TRBV5-1 to TRBJ2-2; 12 positions match TRBD2. The CDR3 totals 17 residues. The trim removed 4 bases at V and 5 bases at J, leaving 9 bases unmatched. The germline CDR1 and CDR2 sequences are SGHRS and YFSETQ. The chain's CDR3 is CASSQPGLAGVTGELFF. CDR3 coding DNA: TGCGCCAGCAGCCAACCGGGACTAGCGGGCGTAACCGGGGAGCTGTTTTTT. Looking up the rest from reference TRBV5-1 and TRBJ2-2 gives the full variable domain: KAGVTQTPRYLIKTRGQQVTLSCSPISGHRSVSWYQQTPGQGLQFLFEYFSETQRNKGNFPGRFSGRQFSNSRSEMNVSTLELGDSALYLCASSQPGLAGVTGELFFGEGSRLTVL.

This clonotype has more than one count but fewer than ten. The chain combines TRBV5-1 with TRBJ2-5; 8 positions match TRBD2. Germline V gene lookup returns CDR1 SGHRS and CDR2 YFSETQ. This CDR3 comprises 13 residues. Losses at the gene ends were 4 bases for V and 5 bases for J; bases not matched to a gene: 4. CDR3 nucleotide sequence: TGCGCCAGCAGCCGACGGGAGGGGGAGACCCAGTACTTC. It yields the protein CASSRREGETQYF.

This clonotype is classed as medium-sized. The chain employs TRBV12-3 or TRBV12-4 and TRBJ1-2; 9 nucleotides agree with TRBD1. V gave up 6 bases and J gave up 3 bases; unmatched junction bases: 17. The CDR3 contains 18 residues. The DNA of the CDR3 is TGTGCCAGCAGATTCATGACCCGCGGGACAGGGTTTTACTATGGCTACACCTTC. Its translation is CASRFMTRGTGFYYGYTF.

The V call is TRBV9, the J call TRBJ2-2; TRBD2 aligns across 11 bases. The ends lost 8 bases at V and 4 bases at J; junction bases unmatched: 10. Germline V gene sequence: CDR1 SGDLS, CDR2 YYNGEE. The CDR3 consists of 16 residues. The CDR3 DNA reads TGTGCCAGTTATAGCGGGAGGGCCGCGGGCACCGGGGAGCTGTTTTTT. This gives the protein CASYSGRAAGTGELFF.

A note on this clonotype: No conserved phenylalanine or tryptophan is present at the end of the CDR3, so a read error is the likely explanation. V gene TRBV7-8 combines with J gene TRBJ1-2; TRBD1 is a possible D gene (5 bases). V was shortened by 2 bases and J by 8 bases, with 15 bases between the two germline ends. The CDR3 is made up of 14 amino acids. Germline lookup yields CDR1 SGHVS and CDR2 FQNEAQ. The CDR3: CASSLRAGKGGYTV. The CDR3, as DNA: TGTGCCAGCAGCTTACGGGCAGGGAAGGGAGGCTACACCGTC.

Comment on this clonotype: A much bigger clone sits one base away, suggesting this may be a read error. The chain links TRBV7-2 to TRBJ2-5, with D perhaps assigned TRBD1 or TRBD2 (6 bases each). V lost 7 bases and J 1 base, leaving 10 bases between the germline ends. The CDR3 length is 13 residues. Germline V gene data show CDR1 as SGHTA and CDR2 as FQGNSA. The CDR3 nucleotides read TGTGCCAGCAAGGGGGGAGGCCAAGAGACCCAGTACTTC. Translation: CASKGGGQETQYF.

This clonotype was seen just once. The chain links TRBV20-1 to TRBJ2-3, with D perhaps TRBD2 (6 bases). The ends were cut back, 3 bases at V and 1 base at J, with 11 bases in the middle. The germline CDR1 and CDR2 sequences are DFQATT and SNEGSKA (reference sequence). This CDR3 comprises 14 residues. CDR3 coding DNA: TGCAGTGCTAGGGTAGCGGCCCGCACAGATACGCAGTATTTT. Translating it yields CSARVAARTDTQYF.

This clonotype was seen a few times. The chain is built from TRBV5-1 and TRBJ1-2; TRBD1 matches 8 bases. The CDR3 length is 15 residues. Losses at the gene ends were 0 bases for V and 7 bases for J; bases not matched to a gene: 8. Germline CDR1 is SGHRS and CDR2 is YFSETQ. CDR3 sequence reads: CASSLDFDRGGGYTF. CDR3 nucleotide sequence: TGCGCCAGCAGCTTGGATTTCGACAGGGGTGGTGGCTACACCTTC.

This clonotype was counted at least ten times. This CDR3 reads CASSPTGGNTIYF. Written as DNA, the CDR3 is TGTGCCAGCAGCCCGACAGGGGGAAACACCATATATTTT. The rearrangement joins TRBV7-9 to TRBJ1-3; 7 nucleotides line up with TRBD1. V shed 5 bases and J 4 bases; nucleotides not matched to a gene: 2. The CDR3 loop spans 13 amino acids. Germline V CDR1 and CDR2: SEHNR, FQNEAQ (reference sequence).

The chain is built from TRBV6-5 and TRBJ2-6; D is ambiguous. Germline V lookup: CDR1 MNHEY, CDR2 SVGAGI. This CDR3 spans 17 amino acids. V lost 2 bases and J 2 bases, leaving 13 bases between the germline ends. As DNA, the CDR3 is TGTGCCAGCAGTTACAAGCCCACCGAGGCTGGGGCCAACGTCCTGACTTTC. Its protein is CASSYKPTEAGANVLTF.

This chain links TRBV7-3 with TRBJ1-2, with D unclear. Germline-derived CDR1 and CDR2 are SGHTA and FQGTGA. V lost 3 bases and J 3 bases, leaving 11 bases between the germline ends. The CDR3 extends over 14 amino acids. The CDR3, as DNA: TGTGCCAGCAGCTTTGAAGGGAGAGACTATGGCTACACCTTC. Its translation: CASSFEGRDYGYTF.

This sequence joins TRBV6-1 and TRBJ1-5; the D is unclear. V was shortened by 7 bases and J by 7 bases, with 14 bases between the two germline ends. The CDR3 runs 13 residues. Germline CDR1 is MNHNS and CDR2 is SASEGT. The CDR3 loop reads CASTRVRAQPQHF. CDR3 nucleotides: TGTGCCAGCACCCGGGTGCGTGCCCAGCCCCAGCATTTT.

This sequence joins TRBV12-3 or TRBV12-4 and TRBJ1-5, with TRBD1 identical over 7 bases. V trimming: 6 bases; J trimming: 2 bases; junction bases outside the gene matches: 4. CDR3 length: 14 amino acids. CDR3 in DNA: TGTGCCAGCAGCTCAGGGGGAGGCAATCAGCCCCAGCATTTT. Protein product: CASSSGGGNQPQHF.

This sequence joins TRBV10-3 and TRBJ2-5; TRBD2 is a possible D gene (6 bases). The CDR3 spans 13 residues. The ends were cut back, 6 bases at V and 5 bases at J, with 13 bases in the middle. Looked up from germline, CDR1 is ENHRY and CDR2 is SYGVKD. Written as DNA, the CDR3 is TGTGCCATCAGGGGACTTGGGGGTGAGACCCAGTACTTC. Amino acids: CAIRGLGGETQYF.

The V call is TRBV10-3, the J call TRBJ1-1; D not resolved. V dropped 8 bases and J dropped 1 base, with 14 bases sitting between them. Germline loops: CDR1 ENHRY, CDR2 SYGVKD. The CDR3 spans 14 residues. The CDR3 here is CAIRTGHKNTEAFF. The CDR3, as DNA: TGTGCCATCCGAACTGGTCATAAGAACACTGAAGCTTTCTTT.

This clonotype was found a few times. This chain links TRBV28 with TRBJ1-3; no firm D call. This CDR3 spans 14 amino acids. Trimming pared 5 bases from V and 3 bases from J, leaving 11 bases between. Germline assignment: CDR1 MDHEN and CDR2 SYDVKM. As DNA, the CDR3 is TGTGCCAGCAGTCCCCACACCCTTGGAAACACCATATATTTT. It specifies CASSPHTLGNTIYF.

This clonotype is labeled medium-sized. The chain is built from TRBV20-1 and TRBJ2-2; no clear D gene. CDR1 and CDR2 (germline): DFQATT, SNEGSKA (reference sequence). The V gene lost 3 bases and the J gene lost 0 bases, with 5 bases spanning the gap. This CDR3 has 13 amino acids. CDR3 coding DNA: TGCAGTGCTAGTAATCCGAACACCGGGGAGCTGTTTTTT. As protein: CSASNPNTGELFF.

In its sample, this clonotype was seen many times. The genes are TRBV5-1 and TRBJ2-4; perhaps D is TRBD1 or TRBD2 (5 bases each). Germline V gene lookup returns CDR1 SGHRS and CDR2 YFSETQ. The CDR3 runs to 16 residues. The ends were cut back, 0 bases at V and 6 bases at J, with 16 bases in the middle. CDR3 protein: CASSLEPPGRRNIQYF. In DNA, the CDR3 is TGCGCCAGCAGCTTGGAACCCCCGGGACGAAGAAACATTCAGTACTTC.

The V gene is TRBV6-6, the J gene TRBJ2-7, with TRBD2 matching over 13 bases. CDR3 length equals 14 residues. V lost 7 bases to trimming and J lost 3 bases; unmatched junction nucleotides: 3. Germline CDR1 MNHNY, CDR2 SVGAGI (reference sequence). Here the CDR3 DNA reads TGTGCCAGCACCCGGACTAGCGGGAGCTACGAGCAGTACTTC. It is translated as CASTRTSGSYEQYF.

This clonotype appeared many times. The V gene is TRBV5-1, the J gene TRBJ2-3; 7 positions match TRBD1. The V and J ends lost 7 bases and 0 bases, in that order; junction bases with no gene match: 8. Germline V gene lookup returns CDR1 SGHRS and CDR2 YFSETQ. The CDR3 runs 15 residues. The CDR3 bases are TGCGCCAGCGCTCAGGGACAGCTTAGCACAGATACGCAGTATTTT. Residues: CASAQGQLSTDTQYF.

In its sample, this clonotype was seen many times. The chain carries TRBV7-2 and TRBJ2-5, with D perhaps TRBD1 or TRBD2 (5 bases each). The length of the CDR3 is 13 residues. V was pared by 8 bases and J by 1 base, with 11 bases between. From germline, CDR1 is SGHTA and CDR2 FQGNSA. The CDR3 DNA is TGTGCCAGCTCACCGAGGGGCCAAGAGACCCAGTACTTC. This sequence encodes CASSPRGQETQYF.

This chain uses TRBV3-1 with TRBJ2-3; D remains ambiguous. Germline loops: CDR1 LGHDT, CDR2 YNNKEL (reference sequence). Trimming took 8 bases from V and 6 from J, leaving 18 bases between them. The CDR3 is made up of 14 amino acids. CDR3 residues: CASGPSALGDTQYF. The DNA for the CDR3 is TGTGCCAGCGGCCCCTCGGCGCTCGGTGATACGCAGTATTTT.

The chain is built from TRBV7-3 and TRBJ2-1, with 7 bases aligning to TRBD2. V dropped 9 bases and J dropped 6; count of bases not matched to a gene: 14. This CDR3 is 15 amino acids long. Germline values: CDR1 SGHTA, CDR2 FQGTGA. CDR3 region: CARPEAGNTCNEQFF. CDR3 nucleotide sequence: TGTGCCAGACCCGAAGCGGGAAATACCTGCAATGAGCAGTTCTTC.

This clonotype has more than one count but fewer than ten. V gene TRBV7-2 combines with J gene TRBJ2-3; D is ambiguous. CDR1 and CDR2 (germline): SGHTA, FQGNSA. Trimming took off 5 bases at V and 5 bases at J, with 8 bases between the two ends. The CDR3 runs to 12 residues. The CDR3, as DNA: TGTGCCAGCAGCATTATGGGAGATACGCAGTATTTT. Translation: CASSIMGDTQYF.

The chain employs TRBV7-8 and TRBJ2-1, with a weak D call TRBD1 (6 bases). The CDR3 is made up of 15 amino acids. The V gene's germline CDR1 is SGHVS and CDR2 FQNEAQ. The germline V and J ends were trimmed by 2 bases and 4 bases, with 12 bases remaining between them. The CDR3 here is CASSLRQGRYNEQFF. The CDR3 nucleotides are TGTGCCAGCAGCTTAAGGCAGGGGCGGTACAATGAGCAGTTCTTC.

This clonotype was recorded a few times. The CDR3 loop is CSVDGAYYRTEAFF. For the CDR3, the DNA is TGCAGCGTTGATGGAGCATACTACCGCACTGAAGCTTTCTTT. The chain is built from TRBV29-1 and TRBJ1-1; no reliable D call. The CDR3 has 14 amino acids. Germline CDR1 SQVTM, CDR2 ANQGSEA. The V end was cut by 3 bases, the J end by 4 bases, with 15 bases between.

The chain employs TRBV7-3 and TRBJ2-2; D might be TRBD1 or TRBD2, each matching 6 bases. Germline V gene sequence: CDR1 SGHTA, CDR2 FQGTGA. The CDR3 is made up of 14 amino acids. Trimming cost V 6 bases and J 5 bases, with 13 bases left between them. The DNA for the CDR3 is TGTGCCAGCAGTAGGGGGACTGTTACCGGGGAGCTGTTTTTT. Its protein product is CASSRGTVTGELFF.

This chain connects TRBV12-3 or TRBV12-4 to TRBJ2-2, with 12 bases that match TRBD2. The V gene end was trimmed by 2 bases and the J gene end by 7 bases; junction bases not matched to a gene: 5. CDR3 size: 16 residues. Here the CDR3 reads CASSLLAGGHGGELFF. The CDR3 coding sequence is TGTGCCAGCAGTTTACTAGCGGGAGGGCATGGCGGGGAGCTGTTTTTT.

The V and J genes are TRBV24-1 and TRBJ2-3, with TRBD2 matching over 9 bases. The germline CDR1 and CDR2 sequences are KGHDR and SFDVKD. The J segment lost 4 bases and the V segment lost 10 bases, leaving 2 bases of the junction unmatched. The CDR3 runs 12 residues. The CDR3 is CATSGSSDTQYF. The CDR3 DNA reads as TGTGCCACTAGCGGGAGTTCAGATACGCAGTATTTT.